The 4 T cell receptor beta chains listed next were all sequenced from one sample in a study of cytomegalovirus exposure and HLA in healthy donors. Use of 60 Vbeta and 13 Jbeta primers characterized the PCR. TCRdb's table, derived via immunoSEQ multiplex PCR, lists solely in-frame clones and lacks some. The repertoire holds over 95,000 clones, more than 75% seen once, with 12% in the top ten. The sample comprised PBMCs. The receptors shown here come from a woman aged 40 to 50 in good health and CMV-seropositive.

The V and J genes are TRBV15 and TRBJ1-5, with D unresolved. This CDR3 region has 15 residues. From germline, CDR1 is LNHNV and CDR2 YYDKDF (reference sequence). The V gene lost 6 bases and the J gene lost 7 bases, with 19 bases spanning the gap. CDR3 bases: TGTGCCACCAGTGACTGGAGATCCGGGATACAGCCCCAGCATTTT. This translates into CATSDWRSGIQPQHF.

Only a few counts were recorded for this clone. J is TRBJ2-7 and V is TRBV6-1, with TRBD2 matching over 7 bases. CDR1 is MNHNS and CDR2 is SASEGT in the germline V gene. The CDR3 has 15 amino acids. V was clipped by 1 base and J by 7 bases; unmatched bases: 10. The chain's CDR3 is CASSEVPDVGGEQYF. The CDR3, as DNA: TGTGCCAGCAGTGAAGTTCCGGACGTGGGAGGGGAGCAGTACTTC.

The J gene is TRBJ2-3, the V gene TRBV4-1; D not certain. Per the germline V gene, CDR1 is MGHRA and CDR2 is YSYEKL. This CDR3 region has 16 residues. V lost 5 bases and J 0 bases, leaving 15 bases between the germline ends. For the CDR3, the DNA is TGCGCCAGCAGCGGTTACACGTGGTTTAGCACAGATACGCAGTATTTT. Amino acids: CASSGYTWFSTDTQYF.

The V gene is TRBV30, the J gene TRBJ1-4; possible D gene TRBD1, 6 bases. There are 14 residues in the CDR3. The germline V gene has CDR1 GTSNPN and CDR2 SVGIG (reference sequence). The germline V and J ends were trimmed by 4 bases and 1 base, with 10 bases remaining between them. The CDR3 sequence: CAWKGGGTNEKLFF. CDR3 DNA sequence: TGTGCCTGGAAGGGAGGGGGAACTAATGAAAAACTGTTTTTT.